Sequencing of this T cell receptor (beta chain) was carried out in a study of blood T cell repertoires in COVID-19. Study at large: The analysed material was cDNA or gDNA that came from T cells, B-cell-depleted T cells, or PBMCs.

Participants spanned ages roughly 18 to 90 years and resided in fewer than 30 US areas. Each participant's cohort was designated according to participant-reported clinical history. Original analysis: Amplification from reference gene primers served as the basis for estimated nucleated cell counts. Profiled with immunoSEQ multiplex PCR; TCRdb holds only in-frame clones, not every one. Clone size and V and J calls were adopted from that table, with D and trimming inferred from the DNA. In the table there are approximately 210,000 clones, 85% to 90% of which are singletons. The junction had 4 bases not matched to a gene; V was cut back by 4 bases and J by 1 base. Germline values: CDR1 LGHDT, CDR2 YNNKEL (reference sequence). CDR3 length: 16 residues.

The J gene is TRBJ1-1, the V gene TRBV3-1 (or the pseudogene TRBV3-2), with 12 bases fitting TRBD1. The source is a woman in her fifties or sixties with acute COVID-19. The sequenced sample was PBMCs or T cells enriched from blood (not recorded which). The CDR3 protein is CASSPRDRGPNTEAFF. DNA for the CDR3: TGTGCCAGCAGCCCCCGGGACAGGGGGCCGAACACTGAAGCTTTCTTT.